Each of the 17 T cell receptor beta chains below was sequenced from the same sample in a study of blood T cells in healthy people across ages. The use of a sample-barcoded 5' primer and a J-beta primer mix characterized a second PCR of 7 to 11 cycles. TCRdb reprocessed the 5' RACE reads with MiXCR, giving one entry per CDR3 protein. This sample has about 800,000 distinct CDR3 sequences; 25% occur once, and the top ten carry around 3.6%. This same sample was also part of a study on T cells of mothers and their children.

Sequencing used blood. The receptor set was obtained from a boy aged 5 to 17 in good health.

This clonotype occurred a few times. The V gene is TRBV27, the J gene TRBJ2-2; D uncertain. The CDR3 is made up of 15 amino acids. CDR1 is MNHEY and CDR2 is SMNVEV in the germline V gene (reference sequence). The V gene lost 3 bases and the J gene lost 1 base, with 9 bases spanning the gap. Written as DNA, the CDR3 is TGTGCCAGCAGTTTCTTCGACGGGAACACCGGGGAGCTGTTTTTT. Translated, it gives CASSFFDGNTGELFF.

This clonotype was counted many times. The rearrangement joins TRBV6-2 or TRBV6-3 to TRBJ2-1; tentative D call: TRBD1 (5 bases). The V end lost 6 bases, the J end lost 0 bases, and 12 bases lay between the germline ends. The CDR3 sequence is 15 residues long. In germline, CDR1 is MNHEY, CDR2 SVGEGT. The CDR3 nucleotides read TGTGCCAGCAGCAACACAGGCCACTCCTACAATGAGCAGTTCTTC. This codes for CASSNTGHSYNEQFF.

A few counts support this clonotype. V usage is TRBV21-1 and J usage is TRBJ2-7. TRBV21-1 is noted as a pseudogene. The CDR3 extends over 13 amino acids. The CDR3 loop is CASSKAGRYEQYF. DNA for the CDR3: TGTGCCAGCAGCAAAGCAGGCCGATACGAGCAGTACTTC.

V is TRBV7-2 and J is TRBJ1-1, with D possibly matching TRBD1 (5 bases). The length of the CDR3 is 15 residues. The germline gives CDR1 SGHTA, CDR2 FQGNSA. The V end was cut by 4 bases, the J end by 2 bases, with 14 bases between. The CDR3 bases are TGTGCCAGCAGCTCCCGGGGCGGGATTAACACTGAAGCTTTCTTT. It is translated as CASSSRGGINTEAFF.

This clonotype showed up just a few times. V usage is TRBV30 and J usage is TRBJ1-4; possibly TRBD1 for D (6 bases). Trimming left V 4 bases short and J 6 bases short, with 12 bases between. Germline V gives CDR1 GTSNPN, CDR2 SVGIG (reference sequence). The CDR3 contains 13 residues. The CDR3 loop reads CAWTGQPDEKLFF. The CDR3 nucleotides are TGTGCCTGGACCGGACAGCCGGATGAAAAACTGTTTTTT.

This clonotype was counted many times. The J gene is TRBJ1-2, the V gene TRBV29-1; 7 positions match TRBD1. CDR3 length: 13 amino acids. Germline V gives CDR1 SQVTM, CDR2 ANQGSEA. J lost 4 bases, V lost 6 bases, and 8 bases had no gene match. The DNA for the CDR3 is TGCAGCGTCGCGACAGGGTCTTTCTATGGCTACACCTTC. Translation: CSVATGSFYGYTF.

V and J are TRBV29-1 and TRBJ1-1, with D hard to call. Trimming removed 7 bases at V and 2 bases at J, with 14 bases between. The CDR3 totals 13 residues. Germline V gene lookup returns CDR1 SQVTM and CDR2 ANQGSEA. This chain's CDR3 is CSATGSINTEAFF. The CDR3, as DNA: TGCAGCGCTACGGGCAGCATTAACACTGAAGCTTTCTTT.

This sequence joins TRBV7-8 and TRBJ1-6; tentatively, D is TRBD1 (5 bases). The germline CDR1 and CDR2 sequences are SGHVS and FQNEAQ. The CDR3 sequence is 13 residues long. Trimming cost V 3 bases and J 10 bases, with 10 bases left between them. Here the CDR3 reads CASSFRDQSPLHF. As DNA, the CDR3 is TGTGCCAGCAGCTTCAGGGACCAATCACCCCTCCACTTT.

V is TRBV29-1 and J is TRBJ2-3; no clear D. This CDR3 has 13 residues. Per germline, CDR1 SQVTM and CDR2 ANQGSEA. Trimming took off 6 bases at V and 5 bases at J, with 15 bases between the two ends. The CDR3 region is CSVIPGPQDTQYF. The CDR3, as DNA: TGCAGCGTAATACCGGGTCCCCAAGATACGCAGTATTTT.

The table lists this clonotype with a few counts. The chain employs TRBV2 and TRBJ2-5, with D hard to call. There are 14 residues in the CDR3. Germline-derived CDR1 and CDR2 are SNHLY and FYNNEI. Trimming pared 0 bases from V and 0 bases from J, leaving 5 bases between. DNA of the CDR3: TGTGCCAGCAGTGAAGCGCAGTACCAAGAGACCCAGTACTTC. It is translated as CASSEAQYQETQYF. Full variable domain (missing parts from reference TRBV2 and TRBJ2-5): EPEVTQTPSHQVTQMGQEVILRCVPISNHLYFYWYRQILGQKVEFLVSFYNNEISEKSEIFDDQFSVERPDGSNFTLKIRSTKLEDSAMYFCASSEAQYQETQYFGPGTRLLVL.

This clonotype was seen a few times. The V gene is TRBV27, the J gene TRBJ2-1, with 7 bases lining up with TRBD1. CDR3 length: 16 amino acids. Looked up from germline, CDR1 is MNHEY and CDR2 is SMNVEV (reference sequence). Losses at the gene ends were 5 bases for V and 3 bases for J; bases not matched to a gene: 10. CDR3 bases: TGTGCCAGCAGTCCCCCCCGTGCAGGGGGCTACAATGAGCAGTTCTTC. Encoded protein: CASSPPRAGGYNEQFF.

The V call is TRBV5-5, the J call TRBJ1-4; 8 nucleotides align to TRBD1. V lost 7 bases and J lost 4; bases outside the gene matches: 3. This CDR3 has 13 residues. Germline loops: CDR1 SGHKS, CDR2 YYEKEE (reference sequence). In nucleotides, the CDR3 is TGTGCCAGCGCAGGGGGCTTTAATGAAAAACTGTTTTTT. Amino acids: CASAGGFNEKLFF. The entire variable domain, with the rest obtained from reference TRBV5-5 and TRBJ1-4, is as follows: DAGVTQSPTHLIKTRGQQVTLRCSPISGHKSVSWYQQVLGQGPQFIFQYYEKEERGRGNFPDRFSARQFPNYSSELNVNALLLGDSALYLCASAGGFNEKLFFGSGTQLSVL.

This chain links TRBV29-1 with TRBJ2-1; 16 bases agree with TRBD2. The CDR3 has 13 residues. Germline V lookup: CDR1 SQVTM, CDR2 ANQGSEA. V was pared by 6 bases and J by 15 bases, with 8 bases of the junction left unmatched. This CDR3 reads CSVTGLAGGQWFF. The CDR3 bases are TGCAGCGTCACGGGACTAGCGGGAGGGCAATGGTTCTTC.

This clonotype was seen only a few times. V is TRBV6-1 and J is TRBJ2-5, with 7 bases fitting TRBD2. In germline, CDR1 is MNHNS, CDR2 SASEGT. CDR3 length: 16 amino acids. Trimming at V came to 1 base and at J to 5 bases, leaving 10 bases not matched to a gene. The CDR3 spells CASSEGQGLRGETQYF. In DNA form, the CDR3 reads TGTGCCAGCAGTGAAGGGCAGGGTTTGCGGGGGGAGACCCAGTACTTC.

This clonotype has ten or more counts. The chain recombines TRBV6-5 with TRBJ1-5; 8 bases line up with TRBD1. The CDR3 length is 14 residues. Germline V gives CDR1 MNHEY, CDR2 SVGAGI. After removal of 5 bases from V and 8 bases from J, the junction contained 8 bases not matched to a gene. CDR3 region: CASSIRTGSEPQHF. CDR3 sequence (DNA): TGTGCCAGCAGTATACGGACAGGGTCGGAGCCCCAGCATTTT.

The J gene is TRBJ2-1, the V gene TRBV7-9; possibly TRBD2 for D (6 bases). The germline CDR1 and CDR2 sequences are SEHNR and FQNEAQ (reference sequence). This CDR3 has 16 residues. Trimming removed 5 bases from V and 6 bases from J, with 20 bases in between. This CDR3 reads CASSTSTSQTFNEQFF. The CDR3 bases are TGTGCCAGCAGCACCTCCACTAGCCAAACTTTCAATGAGCAGTTCTTC.

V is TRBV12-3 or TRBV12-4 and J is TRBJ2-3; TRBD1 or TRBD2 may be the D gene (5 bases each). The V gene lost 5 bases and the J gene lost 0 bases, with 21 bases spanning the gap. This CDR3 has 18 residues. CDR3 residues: CASSPAIFGAASTDTQYF. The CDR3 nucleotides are TGTGCCAGCAGTCCCGCGATTTTCGGGGCAGCTAGCACAGATACGCAGTATTTT.